This T cell receptor beta chain was obtained from a study of T cells in Graves' hyperthyroidism and ophthalmopathy. Turning to the study itself: Any treatment followed the collection of peripheral blood at initial diagnosis. Broader study findings: Researchers found most expanded thyroid clonotypes above 0.001 in blood as well.

The study left out patients who had uncontrolled infection, other autoimmune disease, pregnancy or lactation. Researchers took RNA transcripts and amplified the TCR beta CDR3 regions from them. A set of HTBI primers served as the primers for a first-round RT-PCR of the TCR CDR3. From the multiplex PCR reads, TCRdb called clonotypes with MiXCR, one entry per CDR3 protein. The repertoire holds about 610,000 distinct CDR3 sequences, with roughly 15% as singletons. This clonotype was detected ten times or more. Antigen specificity is unknown. Since a much larger clone is just one base distant, this may be a read error. This CDR3 is missing its conserved last phenylalanine or tryptophan, likely due to a read error. From germline, CDR1 is MNHEY and CDR2 SVGAGI. Trimming took 7 bases from V and 5 from J, leaving 17 bases between them. CDR3 length: 14 residues.

This TCR derives from a middle-aged woman with Graves' ophthalmopathy. Sequenced material: blood. The chain has TRBV6-5 and TRBJ2-5; tentative D call: TRBD1 (6 bases). The CDR3 sequence: CASTDVQGRETQYL. DNA for the CDR3: TGTGCCAGCACCGACGTACAGGGTCGGGAGACCCAGTACCTC.